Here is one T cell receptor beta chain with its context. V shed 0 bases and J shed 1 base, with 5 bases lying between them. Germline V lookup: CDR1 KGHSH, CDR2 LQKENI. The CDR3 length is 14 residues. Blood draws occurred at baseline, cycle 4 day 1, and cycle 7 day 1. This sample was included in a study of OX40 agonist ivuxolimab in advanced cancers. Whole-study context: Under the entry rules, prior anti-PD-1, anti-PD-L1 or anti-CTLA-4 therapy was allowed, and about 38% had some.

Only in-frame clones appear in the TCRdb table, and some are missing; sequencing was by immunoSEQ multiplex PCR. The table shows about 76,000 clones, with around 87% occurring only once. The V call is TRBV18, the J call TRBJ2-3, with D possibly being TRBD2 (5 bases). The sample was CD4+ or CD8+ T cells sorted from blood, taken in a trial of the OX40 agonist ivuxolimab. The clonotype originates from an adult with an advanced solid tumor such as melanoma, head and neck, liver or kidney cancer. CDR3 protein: CASSPPSGTDTQYF. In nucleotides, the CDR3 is TGTGCCAGCTCACCACCTAGCGGCACAGATACGCAGTATTTT.